This entry lists 25 T cell receptor beta chains sequenced from one sample in a study of blood T cell repertoires in COVID-19. The method was immunoSEQ multiplex PCR; TCRdb's version includes in-frame clones alone and lacks a portion of them. The table includes under 85,000 clones, 84% detected once. Sequencing was done on a sample of peripheral blood. The receptors were gathered from a man aged 50 or older with acute or convalescent COVID-19.

This chain uses TRBV4-1 with TRBJ2-1, with 13 bases fitting TRBD2. This CDR3 has 17 amino acids. J gave up 7 bases and V 3 bases, and 9 bases lay outside the gene matches. Germline-derived CDR1 and CDR2 are MGHRA and YSYEKL. CDR3 coding DNA: TGCGCCAGCAGCCACTCTAAACTAGCGGGGGGGCGGAATGAGCAGTTCTTC. Its translation is CASSHSKLAGGRNEQFF.

The chain carries TRBV11-2 and TRBJ1-2; D is undetermined. Between the trimmed V and J ends, which lost 3 bases and 8 bases, there was a span of 19 bases. The CDR3 length is 15 residues. In germline, CDR1 is SGHAT, CDR2 FQNNGV. In nucleotides, the CDR3 is TGTGCCAGCAGCTTTTTGGAGTCTGGAGTCATGGGCTACACCTTC. This translates into CASSFLESGVMGYTF.

J is TRBJ1-5 and V is TRBV7-9, with a tentative D call TRBD1 (6 bases). V lost 5 bases and J lost 4, with 9 bases in between. The length of the CDR3 is 13 residues. Per the germline V gene, CDR1 is SEHNR and CDR2 is FQNEAQ (reference sequence). This CDR3 is CASSGTGNQPQHF. The CDR3, as DNA: TGTGCCAGCAGCGGAACAGGGAATCAGCCCCAGCATTTT. Full variable domain (missing parts from reference TRBV7-9 and TRBJ1-5): DTGVSQNPRHKITKRGQNVTFRCDPISEHNRLYWYRQTLGQGPEFLTYFQNEAQLEKSRLLSDRFSAERPKGSFSTLEIQRTEQGDSAMYLCASSGTGNQPQHFGDGTRLSIL.

The chain carries TRBV19 and TRBJ2-1, with a tentative D call TRBD2 (6 bases). CDR1 is LNHDA, CDR2 SQIVND, per germline (reference sequence). The V and J ends lost 3 bases and 9 bases respectively, with 21 bases between them. This CDR3 is built from 16 residues. CDR3 amino acids: CASSMRGYDRIGEQFF. The CDR3 coding sequence is TGTGCCAGTAGTATGCGGGGCTACGATCGAATAGGTGAGCAGTTCTTC.

The chain joins TRBV14 to TRBJ1-3; tentatively, D is TRBD1 (5 bases). V lost 1 base and J lost 4, with 11 bases in between. The CDR3 contains 15 residues. CDR1 and CDR2 (germline): SGHDN, FVKESK. CDR3 protein: CASSQGGLLGNTIYF. The DNA for the CDR3 is TGTGCCAGCAGCCAAGGGGGACTACTGGGAAACACCATATATTTT.

V and J are TRBV3-1 (or the pseudogene TRBV3-2) and TRBJ1-4, with D perhaps TRBD1 (5 bases). The CDR3 runs 13 residues. CDR1 LGHDT and CDR2 YNNKEL come from the germline V gene (reference sequence). Trimming took 7 bases from V and 7 from J, leaving 13 bases between them. The CDR3 here is CASTPGGGEKLFF. CDR3 nucleotides: TGTGCCAGCACCCCGGGGGGGGGTGAAAAACTGTTTTTT.

The rearrangement joins TRBV12-3 or TRBV12-4 to TRBJ2-3; D is possibly TRBD1 (6 bases). V lost 5 bases, J lost 5 bases, and 11 bases lay in between. The CDR3 sequence is 13 residues long. CDR3 DNA sequence: TGTGCCAGCAGTGCAAACAGGGAAGATACGCAGTATTTT. Translated: CASSANREDTQYF.

The chain carries TRBV18 and TRBJ2-2; perhaps TRBD1 as D (6 bases). V gave up 0 bases and J gave up 1 base, with 9 bases separating them. The CDR3 extends over 16 amino acids. Germline-derived CDR1 and CDR2 are KGHSH and LQKENI. This CDR3 reads CASSPPGGLNTGELFF. CDR3 bases: TGTGCCAGCTCACCACCTGGGGGCCTGAACACCGGGGAGCTGTTTTTT.

The chain couples TRBV6-6 to TRBJ1-1; TRBD1 might be the D (5 bases). Germline V gene data show CDR1 as MNHNY and CDR2 as SVGAGI (reference sequence). Trimming pared 6 bases from V and 1 base from J, leaving 15 bases between. CDR3 length: 15 amino acids. CDR3 nucleotides: TGTGCCAGCAGCGGTGGTAGGGGCGAGAACACTGAAGCTTTCTTT. It specifies CASSGGRGENTEAFF.

The chain links TRBV6-4 to TRBJ2-5; 8 bases match TRBD2. This CDR3 contains 15 residues. V shed 3 bases and J 5 bases; nucleotides not matched to a gene: 8. From germline, CDR1 is MRHNA and CDR2 SNTAGT. CDR3 loop: CASSDTAGVFETQYF. DNA of the CDR3: TGTGCCAGCAGTGATACAGCGGGAGTGTTTGAGACCCAGTACTTC.

The J gene is TRBJ2-3, the V gene TRBV10-3; 12 nucleotides match TRBD2. In germline, CDR1 is ENHRY, CDR2 SYGVKD. The V and J ends lost 2 bases and 4 bases, in that order; junction bases with no gene match: 4. The CDR3 is 16 amino acids. CDR3 in amino acids: CAISETPSGGADTQYF. In nucleotides, the CDR3 is TGTGCCATCAGTGAGACCCCTAGCGGGGGGGCAGATACGCAGTATTTT.

This clone was picked up one time. The V call is TRBV4-3, the J call TRBJ2-6; TRBD1 matches 9 bases. The trim removed 0 bases at V and 0 bases at J, leaving 9 bases unmatched. The CDR3 has 20 amino acids. The V gene's germline CDR1 is LGHNA and CDR2 YSLEER. Written as DNA, the CDR3 is TGCGCCAGCAGCCAAGAAGTACCGGGACAGGGCTCCTCTGGGGCCAACGTCCTGACTTTC. Residues: CASSQEVPGQGSSGANVLTF.

The chain has TRBV30 and TRBJ2-1; 7 bases fit TRBD2. CDR3 size: 14 residues. Germline assignment: CDR1 GTSNPN and CDR2 SVGIG (reference sequence). With 3 bases clipped from V and 11 bases from J, the junction kept 13 bases outside the gene matches. Here the CDR3 DNA reads TGTGCCTGGAGACTTGGGAGGGGCCTTCGGAAGCAGTTCTTC. As protein: CAWRLGRGLRKQFF. Full variable domain (remainder filled in from reference TRBV30 and TRBJ2-1): SQTIHQWPATLVQPVGSPLSLECTVEGTSNPNLYWYRQAAGRGLQLLFYSVGIGQISSEVPQNLSASRPQDRQFILSSKKLLLSDSGFYLCAWRLGRGLRKQFFGPGTRLTVL.

This clone has only a few counts. The chain has TRBV11-3 and TRBJ2-7; the match to TRBD1 covers 7 bases. Trimming removed 4 bases from V and 3 bases from J; junction bases left unmatched: 3. The CDR3 length is 13 residues. Germline V gene lookup returns CDR1 SGHNT and CDR2 YENEEA. The CDR3 nucleotides read TGTGCCAGCAGCTCGACAGGGTTCTACGAGCAGTACTTC. This encodes CASSSTGFYEQYF.

J is TRBJ2-2 and V is TRBV9, with D possibly being TRBD2 (6 bases). Looked up from germline, CDR1 is SGDLS and CDR2 is YYNGEE. The CDR3 runs to 15 residues. Trimming took 0 bases from V and 0 from J, leaving 6 bases between them. The CDR3 sequence is CASSVGGANTGELFF. The CDR3 DNA reads as TGTGCCAGCAGCGTAGGGGGGGCGAACACCGGGGAGCTGTTTTTT.

The chain employs TRBV3-1 (or the pseudogene TRBV3-2) and TRBJ1-6; 8 positions agree with TRBD1. CDR3 size: 14 residues. The V and J ends lost 4 bases and 9 bases, in that order; junction bases with no gene match: 5. From germline, CDR1 is LGHDT and CDR2 YNNKEL (reference sequence). This CDR3 reads CASSLGQGGSPLHF. CDR3 sequence (DNA): TGTGCCAGCAGCCTTGGACAGGGTGGTTCACCCCTCCACTTT.

The chain links TRBV6-5 to TRBJ1-2, with TRBD1 matching over 7 bases. V trimming: 2 bases; J trimming: 4 bases; junction bases outside the gene matches: 4. Germline V gene data show CDR1 as MNHEY and CDR2 as SVGAGI. CDR3 length: 14 residues. DNA for the CDR3: TGTGCCAGCAGTTACAAGGACAGGAGCTATGGCTACACCTTC. Residues: CASSYKDRSYGYTF.

This chain connects TRBV9 to TRBJ1-1; 7 bases align to TRBD1. This CDR3 has 16 residues. V lost 6 bases to trimming and J lost 1 base; unmatched junction nucleotides: 12. Germline CDR1 and CDR2: SGDLS and YYNGEE. The CDR3 sequence is CASIRKWDSRNTEAFF. The CDR3 nucleotides read TGTGCCAGCATACGAAAATGGGACAGTCGGAACACTGAAGCTTTCTTT.

The rearrangement joins TRBV3-1 (or the pseudogene TRBV3-2) to TRBJ1-6, with D hard to call. The CDR3 length is 17 residues. Germline lookup yields CDR1 LGHDT and CDR2 YNNKEL (reference sequence). V lost 0 bases to trimming and J lost 9 bases, with 18 bases between them. CDR3 sequence reads: CASSQDISPTRSSPLHF. The DNA for the CDR3 is TGTGCCAGCAGCCAAGATATCAGCCCCACCCGGAGTTCACCCCTCCACTTT.

The J gene is TRBJ2-3, the V gene TRBV4-1; 8 nucleotides line up with TRBD1. CDR1 and CDR2 from the germline V gene are MGHRA and YSYEKL. V trimming: 5 bases; J trimming: 2 bases; junction bases outside the gene matches: 15. The CDR3 length is 18 residues. In DNA, the CDR3 is TGCGCCAGCAGCAGACAACCGGGACAGGCGATATCCACAGATACGCAGTATTTT. Translating it yields CASSRQPGQAISTDTQYF.

This sequence joins TRBV12-3 or TRBV12-4 and TRBJ1-3; D is undetermined. The V end was cut by 6 bases, the J end by 1 base, with 7 bases between. The CDR3 sequence is 13 residues long. The CDR3 coding sequence is TGTGCCAGCAGCCGGACTTCTGGAAACACCATATATTTT. It is translated as CASSRTSGNTIYF.

V is TRBV3-1 (or the pseudogene TRBV3-2) and J is TRBJ1-1; D remains unclear. The V gene lost 4 bases and the J gene lost 4 bases, with 7 bases spanning the gap. Germline lookup yields CDR1 LGHDT and CDR2 YNNKEL (reference sequence). The CDR3 covers 12 residues. This CDR3 is CASSLQSTEAFF. The CDR3 bases are TGTGCCAGCAGCCTACAGTCCACTGAAGCTTTCTTT.

The DNA of the CDR3 is TGTGCCAGCAGCTTCTTATCTCCTAGCGGTGTCACCTACGAGCAGTACTTC. Amino acids: CASSFLSPSGVTYEQYF. V and J are TRBV7-2 and TRBJ2-7; TRBD2 matches at 7 bases. Unmatched junction bases numbered 13, after V lost 3 bases and J lost 2 bases. Per germline, CDR1 SGHTA and CDR2 FQGNSA. The CDR3 loop spans 17 amino acids. Variable domain in full (rest from reference TRBV7-2 and TRBJ2-7): GAGVSQSPSNKVTEKGKDVELRCDPISGHTALYWYRQSLGQGLEFLIYFQGNSAPDKSGLPSDRFSAERTGGSVSTLTIQRTQQEDSAVYLCASSFLSPSGVTYEQYFGPGTRLTVT.

The rearrangement uses TRBV2 and TRBJ2-1, with 12 bases matching TRBD2. Germline V gene data show CDR1 as SNHLY and CDR2 as FYNNEI. V lost 6 bases, J lost 4 bases, and 4 bases stayed unmatched. The CDR3 has 15 amino acids. The CDR3 loop reads CASRPLAGGYNEQFF. In DNA, the CDR3 is TGTGCCAGCAGACCCCTAGCGGGAGGGTACAATGAGCAGTTCTTC. The whole variable domain, filled in from reference TRBV2 and TRBJ2-1, reads EPEVTQTPSHQVTQMGQEVILRCVPISNHLYFYWYRQILGQKVEFLVSFYNNEISEKSEIFDDQFSVERPDGSNFTLKIRSTKLEDSAMYFCASRPLAGGYNEQFFGPGTRLTVL.

This clone has only one observation. The rearrangement joins TRBV30 to TRBJ2-5; 11 bases fit TRBD2. The CDR3 spans 17 residues. CDR1 is GTSNPN and CDR2 is SVGIG in the germline V gene (reference sequence). Trimming took 1 base from V and 4 from J; bases not matched to a gene: 11. In DNA form, the CDR3 reads TGTGCCTGGAGTGGCTCAAGGACTAGCGGGTCTAGAGAGACCCAGTACTTC. It translates to CAWSGSRTSGSRETQYF.